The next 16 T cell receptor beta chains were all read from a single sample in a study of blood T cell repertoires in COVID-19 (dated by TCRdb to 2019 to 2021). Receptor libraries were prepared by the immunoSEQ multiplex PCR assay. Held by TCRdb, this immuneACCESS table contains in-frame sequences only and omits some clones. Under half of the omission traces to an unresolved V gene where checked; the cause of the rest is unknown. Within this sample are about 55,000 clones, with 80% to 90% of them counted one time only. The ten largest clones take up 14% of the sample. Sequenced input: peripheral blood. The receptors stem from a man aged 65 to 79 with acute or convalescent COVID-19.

CDR3 nucleotides: TGTGCCAGCAGTCTCACAGCAGGGAAGAACACTGAAGCTTTCTTT. Amino acids: CASSLTAGKNTEAFF. This sequence joins TRBV6-5 and TRBJ1-1; D possibly corresponds to TRBD1 (5 bases). This CDR3 spans 15 amino acids. The V and J ends lost 5 bases and 1 base respectively, with 14 bases between them. Germline V gene data show CDR1 as MNHEY and CDR2 as SVGAGI.

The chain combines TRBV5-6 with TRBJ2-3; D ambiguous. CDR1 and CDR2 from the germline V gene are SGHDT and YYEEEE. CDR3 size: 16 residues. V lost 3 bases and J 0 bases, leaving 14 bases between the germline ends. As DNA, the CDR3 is TGTGCCAGCAGCTGGGCGACGCGCAGAAGCACAGATACGCAGTATTTT. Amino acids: CASSWATRRSTDTQYF. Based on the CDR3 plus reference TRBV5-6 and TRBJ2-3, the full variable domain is DAGVTQSPTHLIKTRGQQVTLRCSPKSGHDTVSWYQQALGQGPQFIFQYYEEEERQRGNFPDRFSGHQFPNYSSELNVNALLLGDSALYLCASSWATRRSTDTQYFGPGTRLTVL.

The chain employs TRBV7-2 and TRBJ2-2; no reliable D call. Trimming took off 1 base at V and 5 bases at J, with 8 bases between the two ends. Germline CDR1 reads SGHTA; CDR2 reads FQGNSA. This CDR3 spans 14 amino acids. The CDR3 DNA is TGTGCCAGCAGCTTAGATGGCGGTACCGGGGAGCTGTTTTTT. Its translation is CASSLDGGTGELFF.

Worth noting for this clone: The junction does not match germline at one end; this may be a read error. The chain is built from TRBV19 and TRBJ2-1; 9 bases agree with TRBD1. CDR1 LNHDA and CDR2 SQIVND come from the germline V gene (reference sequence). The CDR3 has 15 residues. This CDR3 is CVSSVTGGTKDEQFF. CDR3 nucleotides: TGTGTCAGTAGTGTGACAGGGGGAACTAAGGATGAGCAGTTCTTC.

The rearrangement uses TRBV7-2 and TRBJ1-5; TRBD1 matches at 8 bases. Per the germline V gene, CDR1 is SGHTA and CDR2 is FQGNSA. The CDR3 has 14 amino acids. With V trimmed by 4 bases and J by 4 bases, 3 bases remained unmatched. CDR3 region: CASSSGQGNQPQHF. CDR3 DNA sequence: TGTGCCAGCAGCTCAGGACAGGGTAATCAGCCCCAGCATTTT.

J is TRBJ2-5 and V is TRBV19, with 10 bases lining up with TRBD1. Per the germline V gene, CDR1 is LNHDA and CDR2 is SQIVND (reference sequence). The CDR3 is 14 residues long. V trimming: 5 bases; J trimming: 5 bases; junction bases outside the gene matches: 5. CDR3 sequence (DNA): TGTGCCAGTAGTCTGAAGGACAGGGGGGAGACCCAGTACTTC. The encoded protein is CASSLKDRGETQYF. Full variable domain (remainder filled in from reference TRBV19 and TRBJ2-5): DGGITQSPKYLFRKEGQNVTLSCEQNLNHDAMYWYRQDPGQGLRLIYYSQIVNDFQKGDIAEGYSVSREKKESFPLTVTSAQKNPTAFYLCASSLKDRGETQYFGPGTRLLVL.

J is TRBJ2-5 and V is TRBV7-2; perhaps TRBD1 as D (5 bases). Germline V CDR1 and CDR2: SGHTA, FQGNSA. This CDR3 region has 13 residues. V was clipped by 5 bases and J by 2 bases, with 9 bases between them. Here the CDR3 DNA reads TGTGCCAGCAGCCCAAGACAGCAAGAGACCCAGTACTTC. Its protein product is CASSPRQQETQYF.

CDR3 DNA sequence: TGTGCCAGCAGTTTGTTCGGGGATAGCAATCAGCCCCAGCATTTT. Protein product: CASSLFGDSNQPQHF. The chain has TRBV28 and TRBJ1-5; D remains ambiguous. Trimming stripped 3 bases from V and 0 bases from J, with 9 bases between. Germline V gene data show CDR1 as MDHEN and CDR2 as SYDVKM. The CDR3 is made up of 15 amino acids.

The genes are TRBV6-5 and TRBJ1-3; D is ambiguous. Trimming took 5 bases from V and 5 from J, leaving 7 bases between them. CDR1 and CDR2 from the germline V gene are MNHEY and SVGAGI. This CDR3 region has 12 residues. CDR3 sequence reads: CASSPQRNTIYF. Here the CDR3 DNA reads TGTGCCAGCAGTCCCCAAAGAAACACCATATATTTT.

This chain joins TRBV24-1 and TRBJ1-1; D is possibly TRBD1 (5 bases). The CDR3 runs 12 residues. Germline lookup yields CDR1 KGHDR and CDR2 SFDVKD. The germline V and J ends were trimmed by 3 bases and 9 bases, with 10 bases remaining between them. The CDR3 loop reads CATSDGGLKAFF. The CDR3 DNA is TGTGCCACCAGTGATGGGGGGTTGAAAGCTTTCTTT.

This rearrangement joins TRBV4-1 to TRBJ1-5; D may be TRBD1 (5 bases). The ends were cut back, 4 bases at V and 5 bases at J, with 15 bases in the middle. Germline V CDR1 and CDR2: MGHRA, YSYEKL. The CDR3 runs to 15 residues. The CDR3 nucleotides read TGCGCCAGCAGCCGATCCCAGGGCTCCTATCAGCCCCAGCATTTT. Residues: CASSRSQGSYQPQHF.

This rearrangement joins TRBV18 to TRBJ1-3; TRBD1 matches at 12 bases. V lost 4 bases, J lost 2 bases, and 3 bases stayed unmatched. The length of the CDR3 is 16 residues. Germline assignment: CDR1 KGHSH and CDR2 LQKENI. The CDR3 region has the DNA TGTGCCAGCTCACAGGGACAGGGGGCGGCTGGAAACACCATATATTTT. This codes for CASSQGQGAAGNTIYF.

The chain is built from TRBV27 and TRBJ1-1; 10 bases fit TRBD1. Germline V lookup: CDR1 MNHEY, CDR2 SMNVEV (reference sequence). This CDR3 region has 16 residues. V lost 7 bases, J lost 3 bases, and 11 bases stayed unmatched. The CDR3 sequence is CASTESGTGEYTEAFF. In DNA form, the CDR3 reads TGTGCCAGCACCGAGAGCGGGACAGGGGAGTACACTGAAGCTTTCTTT.

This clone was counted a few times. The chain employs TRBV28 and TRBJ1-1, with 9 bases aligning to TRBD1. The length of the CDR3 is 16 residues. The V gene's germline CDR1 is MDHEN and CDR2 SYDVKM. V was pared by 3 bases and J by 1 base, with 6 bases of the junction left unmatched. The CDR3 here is CASSFYGQGTNTEAFF. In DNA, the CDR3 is TGTGCCAGCAGTTTTTACGGACAGGGGACGAACACTGAAGCTTTCTTT.

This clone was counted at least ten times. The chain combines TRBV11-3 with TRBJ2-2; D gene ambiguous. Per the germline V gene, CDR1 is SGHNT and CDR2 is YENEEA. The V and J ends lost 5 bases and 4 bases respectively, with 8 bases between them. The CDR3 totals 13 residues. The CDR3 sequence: CASSLRGTGELFF. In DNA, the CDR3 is TGTGCCAGCAGCCTACGTGGCACCGGGGAGCTGTTTTTT.

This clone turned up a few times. The CDR3 spells CASSLAGSQGRGNGYTF. CDR3 nucleotides: TGTGCCAGCAGCTTAGCAGGTTCGCAGGGGAGAGGGAATGGCTACACCTTC. This chain uses TRBV7-9 with TRBJ1-2; possible D gene TRBD1, 6 bases. The CDR3 contains 17 residues. Looked up from germline, CDR1 is SEHNR and CDR2 is FQNEAQ (reference sequence). V lost 0 bases and J 6 bases, leaving 20 bases between the germline ends.